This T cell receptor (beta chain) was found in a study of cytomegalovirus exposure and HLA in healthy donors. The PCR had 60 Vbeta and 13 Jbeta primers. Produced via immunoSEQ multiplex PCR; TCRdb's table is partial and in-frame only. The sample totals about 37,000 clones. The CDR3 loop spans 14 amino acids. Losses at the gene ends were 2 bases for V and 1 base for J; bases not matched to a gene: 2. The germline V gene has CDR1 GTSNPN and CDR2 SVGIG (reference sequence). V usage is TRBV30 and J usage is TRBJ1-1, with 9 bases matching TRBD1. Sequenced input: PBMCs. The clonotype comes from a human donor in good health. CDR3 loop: CAWSRGQGNTEAFF. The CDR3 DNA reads TGTGCCTGGAGTAGGGGACAGGGGAACACTGAAGCTTTCTTT. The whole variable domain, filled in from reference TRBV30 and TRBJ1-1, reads SQTIHQWPATLVQPVGSPLSLECTVEGTSNPNLYWYRQAAGRGLQLLFYSVGIGQISSEVPQNLSASRPQDRQFILSSKKLLLSDSGFYLCAWSRGQGNTEAFFGQGTRLTVV.